This paragraph reports one T cell receptor beta chain. Per the germline V gene, CDR1 is SNHLY and CDR2 is FYNNEI. The V end was cut by 10 bases, the J end by 6 bases, with 14 bases between. The length of the CDR3 is 12 residues. These data belong to a study of control samples from healthy donors and cancer patients. Profiled with immunoSEQ multiplex PCR; TCRdb holds only in-frame clones, not every one. In the table there are some 22,000 clones, approximately 81% of which are singletons. This clonotype was obtained from a man aged 60-69 years with colorectal cancer. The source material was PBMCs. The chain is built from TRBV2 and TRBJ2-3, with a possible D match to TRBD1 (5 bases). CDR3 nucleotide sequence: TGTGCCACCAAGGGGCAGGGTGATACGCAGTATTTT. Its translation is CATKGQGDTQYF. The full variable domain, in which reference TRBV2 and TRBJ2-3 provide the parts outside the CDR3, is EPEVTQTPSHQVTQMGQEVILRCVPISNHLYFYWYRQILGQKVEFLVSFYNNEISEKSEIFDDQFSVERPDGSNFTLKIRSTKLEDSAMYFCATKGQGDTQYFGPGTRLTVL.